Following are 20 T cell receptor beta chains from one sample sequenced in a study of blood T cell repertoires in COVID-19. Only in-frame clones appear in the TCRdb table, and some are missing; sequencing was by immunoSEQ multiplex PCR. The data show 250,000 to 350,000 clones, about 85% seen once. Sequenced input: PBMCs or T cells enriched from blood (not recorded which). These receptors originate from a woman aged 45-65 years who had recovered from COVID-19.

This chain joins TRBV2 and TRBJ2-7; TRBD1 matches at 8 bases. Germline CDR1 is SNHLY and CDR2 is FYNNEI. The trim removed 6 bases at V and 2 bases at J, leaving 3 bases unmatched. This CDR3 contains 13 residues. This CDR3 reads CASRQGVAYEQYF. CDR3 coding DNA: TGTGCCAGCAGACAGGGGGTGGCCTACGAGCAGTACTTC.

This clone appeared a few times. This rearrangement joins TRBV5-1 to TRBJ2-2; 7 nucleotides line up with TRBD1. The CDR3 length is 15 residues. The junction had 2 bases not matched to a gene; V was cut back by 0 bases and J by 3 bases. Germline assignment: CDR1 SGHRS and CDR2 YFSETQ. The CDR3 nucleotides read TGCGCCAGCAGCTTGGGACAGGGCCACACCGGGGAGCTGTTTTTT. Its translation: CASSLGQGHTGELFF.

This chain links TRBV19 with TRBJ2-7; D may be TRBD2 (5 bases). Between the trimmed V and J ends, which lost 5 bases and 3 bases, there was a span of 17 bases. The CDR3 sequence is 15 residues long. Germline values: CDR1 LNHDA, CDR2 SQIVND (reference sequence). The CDR3 DNA sequence: TGTGCCAGTAGTCTTCAATCAGGAGGAAGCTACGAGCAGTACTTC. It translates to CASSLQSGGSYEQYF.

The chain uses TRBV3-1 (or the pseudogene TRBV3-2) and TRBJ2-1, with TRBD2 matching 10 bases. Losses at the gene ends were 4 bases for V and 1 base for J; bases not matched to a gene: 4. Germline values: CDR1 LGHDT, CDR2 YNNKEL (reference sequence). The CDR3 runs to 16 residues. The CDR3 region has the DNA TGTGCCAGCAGCCCCGGACTAGCGGCATCCTACAATGAGCAGTTCTTC. Protein sequence: CASSPGLAASYNEQFF.

The chain couples TRBV6-1 to TRBJ1-2, with a weak D call TRBD1 (6 bases). The CDR3 length is 15 residues. The ends were cut back, 3 bases at V and 3 bases at J, with 14 bases in the middle. The germline V gene encodes CDR1 MNHNS and CDR2 SASEGT. The CDR3 loop is CASSESTGWDYGYTF. In nucleotides, the CDR3 is TGTGCCAGCAGTGAGTCTACAGGGTGGGACTATGGCTACACCTTC.

The V call is TRBV7-9, the J call TRBJ1-2; 8 nucleotides align to TRBD1. V gave up 5 bases and J gave up 5 bases; unmatched junction bases: 4. CDR1 and CDR2 from the germline V gene are SEHNR and FQNEAQ (reference sequence). This CDR3 is 13 amino acids long. In DNA, the CDR3 is TGTGCCAGCAGCCTAACAGGGGGTTATGGCTACACCTTC. Its translation is CASSLTGGYGYTF.

The chain has TRBV11-3 and TRBJ2-7; no clear D. There are 13 residues in the CDR3. The V gene's germline CDR1 is SGHNT and CDR2 YENEEA. The germline V and J ends were trimmed by 1 base and 0 bases, with 4 bases remaining between them. In nucleotides, the CDR3 is TGTGCCAGCAGCTTAGGGAGCTCCTACGAGCAGTACTTC. Translated, it gives CASSLGSSYEQYF.

CDR3 residues: CASSSPRRGLYEQYF. CDR3 nucleotide sequence: TGTGCCAGCAGCTCTCCCAGGCGGGGCCTCTACGAGCAGTACTTC. The rearrangement joins TRBV6-5 to TRBJ2-7; perhaps TRBD2 as D (6 bases). This CDR3 comprises 15 residues. V lost 6 bases and J 3 bases, leaving 18 bases between the germline ends. CDR1 is MNHEY, CDR2 SVGAGI, per germline.

The chain combines TRBV7-9 with TRBJ2-1; maybe TRBD1 (7 bases). There are 13 residues in the CDR3. Trimming took off 5 bases at V and 8 bases at J, with 13 bases between the two ends. Germline V gene data show CDR1 as SEHNR and CDR2 as FQNEAQ (reference sequence). The CDR3 loop is CASSHWRGHEQFF. The DNA of the CDR3 is TGTGCCAGCAGCCATTGGAGGGGGCATGAGCAGTTCTTC.

J is TRBJ1-2 and V is TRBV29-1, with a weak D call TRBD1 (5 bases). Germline V CDR1 and CDR2: SQVTM, ANQGSEA. Trimming left V 4 bases short and J 0 bases short, with 12 bases between. The CDR3 contains 14 residues. This CDR3 reads CSVGSTGSNYGYTF. DNA for the CDR3: TGCAGCGTTGGGTCCACAGGATCTAACTATGGCTACACCTTC.

The chain couples TRBV6-5 to TRBJ2-3; D uncertain. The germline CDR1 and CDR2 sequences are MNHEY and SVGAGI. The CDR3 loop spans 14 amino acids. V dropped 6 bases and J dropped 0 bases, with 10 bases sitting between them. The CDR3 here is CASSYSFSTDTQYF. CDR3 sequence (DNA): TGTGCCAGCAGCTACAGCTTCAGCACAGATACGCAGTATTTT.

This chain links TRBV5-1 with TRBJ2-5, with D possibly matching TRBD1 (6 bases). Trimming shortened V by 0 bases and J by 4 bases, and 13 bases separated the two germline ends. The CDR3 contains 15 residues. Per germline, CDR1 SGHRS and CDR2 YFSETQ. The CDR3 protein is CASSLGGRPGETQYF. The CDR3 nucleotides are TGCGCCAGCAGCTTGGGGGGGCGACCGGGAGAGACCCAGTACTTC.

The rearrangement links TRBV7-9 to TRBJ1-2; no reliable D call. With 2 bases removed from V and 4 bases from J, the gap between germline ends came to 11 bases. Germline V CDR1 and CDR2: SEHNR, FQNEAQ (reference sequence). CDR3 length equals 14 residues. The CDR3, as DNA: TGTGCCAGCAGCTTAAGAGGTCAGAGCTATGGCTACACCTTC. It is translated as CASSLRGQSYGYTF. Complete variable domain (other parts from reference TRBV7-9 and TRBJ1-2): DTGVSQNPRHKITKRGQNVTFRCDPISEHNRLYWYRQTLGQGPEFLTYFQNEAQLEKSRLLSDRFSAERPKGSFSTLEIQRTEQGDSAMYLCASSLRGQSYGYTFGSGTRLTVV.

The chain employs TRBV6-5 and TRBJ1-1; TRBD1 aligns across 8 bases. The CDR3 has 14 amino acids. V shed 8 bases, J shed 0 bases, and the junction held 5 bases outside the gene matches. Germline CDR1 MNHEY, CDR2 SVGAGI. CDR3 bases: TGTGCCAGCTGGACAGGGAGACTGAACACTGAAGCTTTCTTT. Protein product: CASWTGRLNTEAFF.

The chain has TRBV5-1 and TRBJ2-3, with TRBD2 matching 9 bases. The CDR3 runs to 15 residues. V shed 8 bases, J shed 4 bases, and the junction held 11 bases outside the gene matches. Per germline, CDR1 SGHRS and CDR2 YFSETQ. DNA for the CDR3: TGCGCCAGTCGTAGCGGGAGAAGGGCCCCAGATACGCAGTATTTT. Its translation: CASRSGRRAPDTQYF.

The table lists this clone with a few counts. This chain joins TRBV18 and TRBJ2-1; TRBD2 aligns across 10 bases. Germline lookup yields CDR1 KGHSH and CDR2 LQKENI. V gave up 3 bases and J gave up 6 bases; unmatched junction bases: 5. This CDR3 has 15 amino acids. Here the CDR3 DNA reads TGTGCCAGCTCACCGGGCAGCGGGAGGGCCAATGAGCAGTTCTTC. Translation gives CASSPGSGRANEQFF.

The chain employs TRBV11-2 and TRBJ2-3; 7 nucleotides agree with TRBD2. V lost 4 bases to trimming and J lost 3 bases; unmatched junction nucleotides: 10. Germline CDR1 SGHAT, CDR2 FQNNGV. The length of the CDR3 is 16 residues. The CDR3 DNA reads TGTGCCAGCAGCTCCATCTTCGGGAGGAGTACAGATACGCAGTATTTT. Protein: CASSSIFGRSTDTQYF.

This chain links TRBV29-1 with TRBJ1-2; D uncertain. The CDR3 loop spans 12 amino acids. Trimming shortened V by 4 bases and J by 6 bases, and 12 bases separated the two germline ends. CDR1 is SQVTM, CDR2 ANQGSEA, per germline. The CDR3 coding sequence is TGCAGCGTTGTTTCGAGAGAGGATGGCTACACCTTC. Protein product: CSVVSREDGYTF.

This clone has just one count. The chain uses TRBV5-8 and TRBJ1-2, with D perhaps TRBD1 (5 bases). Per the germline V gene, CDR1 is SGHTS and CDR2 is YDEGEE. V was shortened by 4 bases and J by 8 bases, with 12 bases between the two germline ends. The CDR3 sequence is 12 residues long. In DNA form, the CDR3 reads TGTGCCAGCAGCCACCAGGGAAGCGGCTACACCTTC. It specifies CASSHQGSGYTF.

V gene TRBV27 combines with J gene TRBJ1-3; D not certain. Germline V lookup: CDR1 MNHEY, CDR2 SMNVEV (reference sequence). Trimming left V 4 bases short and J 2 bases short, with 12 bases between. The CDR3 extends over 15 amino acids. CDR3 in amino acids: CASSSQALAGNTIYF. CDR3 in DNA: TGTGCCAGCAGTTCCCAGGCACTGGCTGGAAACACCATATATTTT.